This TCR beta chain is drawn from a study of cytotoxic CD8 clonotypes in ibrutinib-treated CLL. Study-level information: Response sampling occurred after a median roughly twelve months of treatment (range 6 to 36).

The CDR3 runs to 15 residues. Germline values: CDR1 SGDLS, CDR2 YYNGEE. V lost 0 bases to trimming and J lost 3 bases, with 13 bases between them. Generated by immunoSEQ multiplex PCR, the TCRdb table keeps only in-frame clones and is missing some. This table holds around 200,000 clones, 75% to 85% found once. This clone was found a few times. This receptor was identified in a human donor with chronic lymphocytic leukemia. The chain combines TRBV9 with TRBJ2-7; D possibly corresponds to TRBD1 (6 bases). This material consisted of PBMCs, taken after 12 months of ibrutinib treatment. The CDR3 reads CASSVDEGGIYEQYF. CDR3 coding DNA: TGTGCCAGCAGCGTAGATGAAGGGGGTATCTACGAGCAGTACTTC.